There are a few counts of the clone carrying this T cell receptor (beta chain). Its antigen remains unidentified. Mismatch with germline at one junction end may stem from a read error. The CDR3 has 17 residues. Germline-derived CDR1 and CDR2 are MGHDK and SYGVNS. Every bit of the isolated RNA underwent reverse transcription, so sequencing read expressed TCRB transcripts. Assay: immunoSEQ multiplex PCR; the TCRdb copy retains only in-frame clones and omits some. The sample records 400,000 to 550,000 clones, over 10% being singletons. Without exception, sorted populations had purity beyond 95%. The data were obtained in a study of beta chain features in type 1 diabetes. Study information: Cell yields, gender and age were comparable in patients and healthy donors.

Study-level points and caveats: Although PCR might favor shorter templates, it would do so equally in patients and controls.

The V and J genes are TRBV25-1 and TRBJ2-3; TRBD2 agrees at 13 bases. The TCR was taken from a woman aged 18 to 35 in good health. The specimen was naive CD4+ T cells from blood. The CDR3: CASSETWTSGSKDTQYF. For the CDR3, the DNA is TGTGCCAGCAGTGAAACCTGGACTAGCGGGAGCAAAGATACGCAGTATTTT.